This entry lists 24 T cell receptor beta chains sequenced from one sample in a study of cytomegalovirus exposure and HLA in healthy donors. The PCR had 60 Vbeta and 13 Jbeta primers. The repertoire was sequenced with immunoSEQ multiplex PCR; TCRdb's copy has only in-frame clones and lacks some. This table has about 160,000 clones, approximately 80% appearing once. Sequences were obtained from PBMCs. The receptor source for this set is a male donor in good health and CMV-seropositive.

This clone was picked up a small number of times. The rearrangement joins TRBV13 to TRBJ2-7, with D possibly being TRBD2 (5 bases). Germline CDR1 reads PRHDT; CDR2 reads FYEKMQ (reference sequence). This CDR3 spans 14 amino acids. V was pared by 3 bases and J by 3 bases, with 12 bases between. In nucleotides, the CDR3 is TGTGCCAGCAGCTTGGGGTACCGGGACTACGAGCAGTACTTC. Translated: CASSLGYRDYEQYF.

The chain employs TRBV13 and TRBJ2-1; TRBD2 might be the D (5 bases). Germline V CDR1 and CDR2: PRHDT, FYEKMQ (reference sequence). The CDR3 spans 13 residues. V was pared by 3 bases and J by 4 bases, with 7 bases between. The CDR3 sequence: CASSFGGYNEQFF. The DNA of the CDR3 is TGTGCCAGCAGCTTTGGAGGATACAATGAGCAGTTCTTC.

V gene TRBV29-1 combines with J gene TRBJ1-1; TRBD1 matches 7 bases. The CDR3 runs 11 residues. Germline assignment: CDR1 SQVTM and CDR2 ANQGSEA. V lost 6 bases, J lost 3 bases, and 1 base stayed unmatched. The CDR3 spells CSVDRDTEAFF. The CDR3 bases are TGCAGCGTCGACAGGGACACTGAAGCTTTCTTT.

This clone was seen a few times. The CDR3 is CASSWGAGRTQYF. CDR3 coding DNA: TGTGCCAGCAGTTGGGGCGCTGGCCGTACGCAGTATTTT. V usage is TRBV27 and J usage is TRBJ2-3, with D maybe TRBD1 (5 bases). Germline V gene data show CDR1 as MNHEY and CDR2 as SMNVEV (reference sequence). Trimming removed 4 bases at V and 8 bases at J, with 13 bases between. CDR3 size: 13 residues.

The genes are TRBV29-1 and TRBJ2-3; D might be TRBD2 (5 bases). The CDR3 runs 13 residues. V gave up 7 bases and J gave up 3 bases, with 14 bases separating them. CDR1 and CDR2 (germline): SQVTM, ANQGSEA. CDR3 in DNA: TGCAGCGCTCCGGAGGTGGGGACAGATACGCAGTATTTT. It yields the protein CSAPEVGTDTQYF.

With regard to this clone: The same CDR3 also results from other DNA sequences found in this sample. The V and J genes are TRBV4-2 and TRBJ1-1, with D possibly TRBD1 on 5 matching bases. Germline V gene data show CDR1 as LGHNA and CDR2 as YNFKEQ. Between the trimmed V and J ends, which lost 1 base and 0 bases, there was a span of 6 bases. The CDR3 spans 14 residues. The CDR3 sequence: CASSQGQLNTEAFF. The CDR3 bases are TGTGCCAGCAGCCAAGGACAGTTGAACACTGAAGCTTTCTTT.

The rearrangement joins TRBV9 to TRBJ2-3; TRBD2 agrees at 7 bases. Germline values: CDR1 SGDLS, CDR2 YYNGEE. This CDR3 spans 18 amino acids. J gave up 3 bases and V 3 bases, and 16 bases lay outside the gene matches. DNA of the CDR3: TGTGCCAGCAGCGCAGAAGTTGTGGGAGGGCGGAGAACAGATACGCAGTATTTT. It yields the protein CASSAEVVGGRRTDTQYF.

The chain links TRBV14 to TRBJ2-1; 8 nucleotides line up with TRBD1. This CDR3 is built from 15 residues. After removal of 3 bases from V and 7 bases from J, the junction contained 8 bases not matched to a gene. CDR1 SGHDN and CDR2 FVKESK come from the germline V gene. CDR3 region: CASSHADRVGNEQFF. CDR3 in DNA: TGTGCCAGCAGCCACGCGGACAGGGTAGGGAATGAGCAGTTCTTC.

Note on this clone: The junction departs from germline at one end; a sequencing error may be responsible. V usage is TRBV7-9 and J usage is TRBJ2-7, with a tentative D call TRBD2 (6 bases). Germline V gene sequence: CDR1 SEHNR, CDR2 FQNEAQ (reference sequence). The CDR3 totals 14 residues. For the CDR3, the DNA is TGTTCCAGCAGCCGGAGCGGAGGGCGCTACGAGCAGTACTTC. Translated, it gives CSSSRSGGRYEQYF.

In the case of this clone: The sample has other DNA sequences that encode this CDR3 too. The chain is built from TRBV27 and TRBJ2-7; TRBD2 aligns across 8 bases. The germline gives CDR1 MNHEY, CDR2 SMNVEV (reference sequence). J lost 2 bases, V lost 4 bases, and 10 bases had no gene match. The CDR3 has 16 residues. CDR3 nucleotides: TGTGCCAGCAGTTCGACCCCTAGCGGGCCAGCCTACGAGCAGTACTTC. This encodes CASSSTPSGPAYEQYF.

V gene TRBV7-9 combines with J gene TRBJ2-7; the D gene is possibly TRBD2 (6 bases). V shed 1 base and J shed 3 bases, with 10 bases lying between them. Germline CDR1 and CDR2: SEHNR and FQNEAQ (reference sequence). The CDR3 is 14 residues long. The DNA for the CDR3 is TGTGCCAGCAGCTTAGTCCGGGAGTTCTACGAGCAGTACTTC. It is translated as CASSLVREFYEQYF. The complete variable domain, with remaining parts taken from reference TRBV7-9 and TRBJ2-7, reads DTGVSQNPRHKITKRGQNVTFRCDPISEHNRLYWYRQTLGQGPEFLTYFQNEAQLEKSRLLSDRFSAERPKGSFSTLEIQRTEQGDSAMYLCASSLVREFYEQYFGPGTRLTVT.

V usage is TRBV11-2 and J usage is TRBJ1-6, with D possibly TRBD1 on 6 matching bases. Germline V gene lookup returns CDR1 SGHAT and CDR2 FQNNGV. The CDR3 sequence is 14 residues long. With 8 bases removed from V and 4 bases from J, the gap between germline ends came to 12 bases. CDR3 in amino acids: CASRGGAYNSPLHF. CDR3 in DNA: TGTGCCAGCCGGGGGGGGGCGTATAATTCACCCCTCCACTTT.

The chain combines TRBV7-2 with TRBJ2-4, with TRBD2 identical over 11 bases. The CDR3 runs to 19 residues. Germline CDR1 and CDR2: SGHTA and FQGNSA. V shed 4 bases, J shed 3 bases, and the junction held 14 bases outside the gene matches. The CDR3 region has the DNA TGTGCCAGCAGCTGGGGAGATAGCGGGAGGGCGGTCGGCAAAAACATTCAGTACTTC. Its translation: CASSWGDSGRAVGKNIQYF.

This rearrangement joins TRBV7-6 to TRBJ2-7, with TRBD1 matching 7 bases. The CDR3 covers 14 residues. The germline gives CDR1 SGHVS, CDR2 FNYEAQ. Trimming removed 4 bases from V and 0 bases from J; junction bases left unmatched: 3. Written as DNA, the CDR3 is TGTGCCAGCAGCTCCGGACAGGTCTCCTACGAGCAGTACTTC. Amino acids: CASSSGQVSYEQYF. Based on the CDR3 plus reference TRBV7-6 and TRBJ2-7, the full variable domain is GAGVSQSPRYKVTKRGQDVALRCDPISGHVSLYWYRQALGQGPEFLTYFNYEAQQDKSGLPNDRFSAERPEGSISTLTIQRTEQRDSAMYRCASSSGQVSYEQYFGPGTRLTVT.

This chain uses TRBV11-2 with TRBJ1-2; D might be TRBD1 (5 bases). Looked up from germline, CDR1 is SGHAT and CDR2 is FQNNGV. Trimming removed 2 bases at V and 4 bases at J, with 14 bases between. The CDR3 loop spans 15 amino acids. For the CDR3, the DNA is TGTGCCAGCAGCTTAAGTATACAGGCCGGCTATGGCTACACCTTC. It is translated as CASSLSIQAGYGYTF.

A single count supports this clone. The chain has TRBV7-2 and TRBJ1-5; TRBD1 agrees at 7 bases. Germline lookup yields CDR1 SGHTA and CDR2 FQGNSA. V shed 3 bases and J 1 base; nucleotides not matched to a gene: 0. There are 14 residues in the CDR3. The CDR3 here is CASSLGQSNQPQHF. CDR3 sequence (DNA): TGTGCCAGCAGCTTGGGACAGAGCAATCAGCCCCAGCATTTT.

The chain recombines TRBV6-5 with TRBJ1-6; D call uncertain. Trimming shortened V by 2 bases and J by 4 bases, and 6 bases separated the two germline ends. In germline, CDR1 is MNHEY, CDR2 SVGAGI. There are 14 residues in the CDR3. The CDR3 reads CASSYQRYNSPLHF. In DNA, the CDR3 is TGTGCCAGCAGTTACCAGCGTTATAATTCACCCCTCCACTTT.

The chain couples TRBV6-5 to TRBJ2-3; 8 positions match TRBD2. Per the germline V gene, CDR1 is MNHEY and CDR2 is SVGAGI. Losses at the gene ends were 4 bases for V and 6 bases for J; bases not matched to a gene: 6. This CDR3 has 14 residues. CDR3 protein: CASSSGLAADTQYF. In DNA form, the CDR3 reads TGTGCCAGCAGTTCCGGACTAGCAGCTGATACGCAGTATTTT.

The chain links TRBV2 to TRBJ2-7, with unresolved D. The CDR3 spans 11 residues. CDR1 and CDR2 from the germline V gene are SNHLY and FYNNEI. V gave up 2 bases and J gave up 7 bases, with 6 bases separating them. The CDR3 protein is CASSEYQEQYF. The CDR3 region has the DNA TGTGCCAGCAGTGAATATCAGGAGCAGTACTTC.

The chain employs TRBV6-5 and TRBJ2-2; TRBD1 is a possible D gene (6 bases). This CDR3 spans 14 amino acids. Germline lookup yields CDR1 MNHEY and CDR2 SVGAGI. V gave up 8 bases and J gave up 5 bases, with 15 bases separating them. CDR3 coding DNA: TGTGCCAGCGAAGGACAGCTGGAGACCGGGGAGCTGTTTTTT. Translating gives CASEGQLETGELFF.

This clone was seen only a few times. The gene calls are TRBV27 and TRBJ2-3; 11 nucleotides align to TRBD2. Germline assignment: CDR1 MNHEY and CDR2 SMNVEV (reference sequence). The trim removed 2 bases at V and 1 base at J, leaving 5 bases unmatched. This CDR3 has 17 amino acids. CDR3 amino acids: CASSLTSGRYGTDTQYF. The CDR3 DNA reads TGTGCCAGCAGTTTAACTAGCGGGAGATATGGCACAGATACGCAGTATTTT.

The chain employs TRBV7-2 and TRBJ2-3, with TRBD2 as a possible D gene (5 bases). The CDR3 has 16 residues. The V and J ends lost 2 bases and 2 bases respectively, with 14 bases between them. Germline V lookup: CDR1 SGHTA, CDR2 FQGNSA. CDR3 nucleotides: TGTGCCAGCAGCTTAATGGGGAGTCGGCCCACAGATACGCAGTATTTT. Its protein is CASSLMGSRPTDTQYF.

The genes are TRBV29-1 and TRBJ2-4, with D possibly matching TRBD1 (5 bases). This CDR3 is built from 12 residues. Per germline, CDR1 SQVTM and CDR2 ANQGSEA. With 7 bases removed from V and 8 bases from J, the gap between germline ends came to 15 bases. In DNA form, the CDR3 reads TGCAGCGCCCGACAGCCTGAGGACATTCAGTACTTC. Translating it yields CSARQPEDIQYF.

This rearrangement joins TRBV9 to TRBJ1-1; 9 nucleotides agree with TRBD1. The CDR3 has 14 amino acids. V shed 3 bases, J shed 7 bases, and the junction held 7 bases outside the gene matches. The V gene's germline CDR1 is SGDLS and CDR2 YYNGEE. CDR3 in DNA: TGTGCCAGCAGCGCTGACAGGGGGTTAAATGAAGCTTTCTTT. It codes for CASSADRGLNEAFF.